This T cell receptor beta chain was sequenced for a study of cytomegalovirus exposure and HLA in healthy donors. The wider study: Sequencing of 180 million or so T cells in an earlier analysis found 95 million to 120 million unique TCR beta sequences.

The CDR3 is 16 amino acids. Between the trimmed V and J ends, which lost 3 bases and 0 bases, there was a span of 14 bases. Germline values: CDR1 MGHRA, CDR2 YSYEKL. PCR employed 60 Vbeta and 13 Jbeta primers. Using immunoSEQ multiplex PCR, the repertoire was profiled, and TCRdb retains in-frame clones only, with some absent. The sample includes about 90,000 clones. Comment on this clone: Antigen specificity is unknown.

Regarding the study as a whole: Previously analyzed data showed that most TCR beta V segments were productive at a frequency of about 90% or about 30%. When the data were analyzed later, several of the most significant clusters appeared to be linked to common viral pathogens.

Input material: PBMCs. The chain carries TRBV4-1 and TRBJ1-1; D possibly corresponds to TRBD1 (6 bases). The receptor comes from a woman between 25 and 40 years old in good health and CMV-seronegative. CDR3 bases: TGCGCCAGCAGCCACAACAGGGTAAGCATGAACACTGAAGCTTTCTTT. It codes for CASSHNRVSMNTEAFF.